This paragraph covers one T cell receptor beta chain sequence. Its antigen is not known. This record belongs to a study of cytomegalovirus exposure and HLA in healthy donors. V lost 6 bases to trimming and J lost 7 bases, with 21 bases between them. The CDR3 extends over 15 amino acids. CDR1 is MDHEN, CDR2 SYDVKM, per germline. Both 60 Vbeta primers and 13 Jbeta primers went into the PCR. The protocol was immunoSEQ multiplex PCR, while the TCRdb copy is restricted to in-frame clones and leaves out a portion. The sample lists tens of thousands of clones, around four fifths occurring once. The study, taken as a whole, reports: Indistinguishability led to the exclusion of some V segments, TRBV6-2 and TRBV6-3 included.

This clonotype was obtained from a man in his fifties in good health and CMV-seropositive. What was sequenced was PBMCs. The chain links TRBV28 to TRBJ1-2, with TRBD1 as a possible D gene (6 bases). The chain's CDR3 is CASSPPTRTETGYTF. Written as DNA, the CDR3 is TGTGCCAGCAGCCCTCCCACCCGGACAGAGACTGGCTACACCTTC.